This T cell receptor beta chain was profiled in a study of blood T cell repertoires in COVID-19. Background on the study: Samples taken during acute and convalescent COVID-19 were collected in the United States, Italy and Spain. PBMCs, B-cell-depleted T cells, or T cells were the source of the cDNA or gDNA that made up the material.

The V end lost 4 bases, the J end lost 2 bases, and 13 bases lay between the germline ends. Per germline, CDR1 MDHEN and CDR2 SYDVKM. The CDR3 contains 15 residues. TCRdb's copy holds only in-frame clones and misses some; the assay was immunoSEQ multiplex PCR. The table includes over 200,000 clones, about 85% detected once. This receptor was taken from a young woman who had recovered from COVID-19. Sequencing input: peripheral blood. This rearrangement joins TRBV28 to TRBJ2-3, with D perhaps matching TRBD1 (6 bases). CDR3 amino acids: CASSSLGGVTDTQYF. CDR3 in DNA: TGTGCCAGCAGTTCCTTAGGGGGAGTCACAGATACGCAGTATTTT. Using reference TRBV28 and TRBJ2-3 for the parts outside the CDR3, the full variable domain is DVKVTQSSRYLVKRTGEKVFLECVQDMDHENMFWYRQDPGLGLRLIYFSYDVKMKEKGDIPEGYSVSREKKERFSLILESASTNQTSMYLCASSSLGGVTDTQYFGPGTRLTVL.